The source of this T cell receptor (beta chain) is a study of cytomegalovirus exposure and HLA in healthy donors. This CDR3 contains 14 residues. Germline assignment: CDR1 SGHTA and CDR2 FQGTGA. Vbeta (60) and Jbeta (13) primers were used in the PCR. TCRdb's table, derived via immunoSEQ multiplex PCR, lists solely in-frame clones and lacks some. In the table there are 100,000 to 150,000 clones, almost 80% of which are singletons. This clonotype originated in a female donor in good health and CMV-seronegative. This chain joins TRBV7-3 and TRBJ1-3; D is perhaps TRBD1 (6 bases). The J call may be wrong; the DNA end is better matched by TRBJ2-2. The sample comprised PBMCs. This CDR3 is CASSAQGYSGELFF. DNA for the CDR3: TGTGCCAGCAGCGCACAGGGTTACAGCGGGGAGCTGTTTTTT.